The T cell receptor (beta chain) under discussion was sequenced for a study of CD8+CD57+ T cells in acquired aplastic anemia. Genomic DNA, the template, was used for profiling of the TCR beta VDJ and CDR3. TCRdb re-analysed the reads in MiXCR, keeping a single row per CDR3 protein. In the table there are around 400,000 distinct CDR3 sequences, just under 70% of which are singletons. This clonotype occurred once. Sequenced input: sorted CD4+, CD8+, or CD8+CD57+ T cells (not recorded which) from PBMCs. The receptor was derived from a human donor in good health, serving as a control.

CDR3 loop: CARSGKGQGKTNYGYTF. The CDR3 DNA sequence: TGCGCCAGGAGCGGAAAAGGGCAGGGTAAGACTAACTATGGCTACACCTTC. The rearrangement uses TRBV5-1 and TRBJ1-2; D is perhaps TRBD1 (5 bases). The CDR3 totals 17 residues. Trimming stripped 8 bases from V and 0 bases from J, with 23 bases between. Germline assignment: CDR1 SGHRS and CDR2 YFSETQ.